The following is a T cell receptor (beta chain) sequence with its context. The assay was immunoSEQ multiplex PCR, and TCRdb's table has in-frame clones only and misses some. The sample lists 150,000 to 180,000 clones, about 81% occurring once. The sample belongs to a study of blood T cell repertoires in COVID-19. From germline, CDR1 is LGHDT and CDR2 YNNKEL (reference sequence). The CDR3 length is 15 residues. The trim removed 4 bases at V and 7 bases at J, leaving 7 bases unmatched. Those who participated ranged in age from about 18 to 89 years and resided in about 24 US areas. Cohort assignment relied on participant-reported clinical history. Two negative PCRs, clearance, or symptom resolution were required of recovered Cohort 3 donors.

The sequenced sample was PBMCs or T cells enriched from blood (not recorded which). This rearrangement joins TRBV3-1 (or the pseudogene TRBV3-2) to TRBJ2-5, with 12 bases fitting TRBD2. The sequence came from a man aged 50 to 60 who had recovered from COVID-19. CDR3 loop: CASSPTSGGLGTQYF. DNA of the CDR3: TGTGCCAGCAGCCCGACTAGCGGGGGCCTGGGGACCCAGTACTTC.